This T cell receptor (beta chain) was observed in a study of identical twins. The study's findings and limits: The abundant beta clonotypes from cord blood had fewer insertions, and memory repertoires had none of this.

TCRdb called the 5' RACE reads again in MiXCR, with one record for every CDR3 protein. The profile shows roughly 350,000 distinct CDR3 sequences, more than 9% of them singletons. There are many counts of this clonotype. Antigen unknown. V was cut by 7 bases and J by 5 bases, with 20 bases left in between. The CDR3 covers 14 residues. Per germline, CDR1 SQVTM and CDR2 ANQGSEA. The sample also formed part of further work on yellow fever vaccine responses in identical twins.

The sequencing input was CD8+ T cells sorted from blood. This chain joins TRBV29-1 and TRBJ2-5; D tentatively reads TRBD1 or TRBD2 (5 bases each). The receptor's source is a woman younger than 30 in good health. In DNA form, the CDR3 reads TGCAGCGCCGCAGGTTGGGGACCGGGGGAGACCCAGTACTTC. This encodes CSAAGWGPGETQYF. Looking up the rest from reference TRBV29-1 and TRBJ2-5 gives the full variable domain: SAVISQKPSRDICQRGTSLTIQCQVDSQVTMMFWYRQQPGQSLTLIATANQGSEATYESGFVIDKFPISRPNLTFSTLTVSNMSPEDSSIYLCSAAGWGPGETQYFGPGTRLLVL.